The next 16 T cell receptor beta chains were all read from a single sample in a study of CD8+ T cells in alopecia areata. RNA was extracted and reverse transcribed into cDNA as the sequencing template. Sequencing was performed with immunoSEQ multiplex PCR; in TCRdb, only in-frame clones are kept and a portion is missing. The table records under 95,000 clones, about two thirds of them present only once. As to treatment: oral pan-JAK inhibitor, 5-10 mg twice daily. Sequenced here: CD8+ T cells sorted from blood, sampled around week 46, from a patient treated with tofacitinib. The receptors were gathered from a human donor with alopecia areata.

This clone was detected ten times or more. The V call is TRBV6-6, the J call TRBJ2-2; D gene ambiguous. CDR3 length equals 15 residues. Between the trimmed V and J ends, which lost 2 bases and 4 bases, there was a span of 11 bases. CDR1 MNHNY and CDR2 SVGAGI come from the germline V gene (reference sequence). CDR3 region: CASSYHWGTTGELFF. The CDR3 DNA reads TGTGCCAGCAGTTACCATTGGGGAACCACCGGGGAGCTGTTTTTT.

The chain is built from TRBV9 and TRBJ1-1, with 8 nucleotides matching TRBD1. The V gene end was trimmed by 3 bases and the J gene end by 5 bases; junction bases not matched to a gene: 6. Germline V gene sequence: CDR1 SGDLS, CDR2 YYNGEE. The length of the CDR3 is 14 residues. The CDR3 DNA follows: TGTGCCAGCAGCGGAACAGGGGGGAGAACTGAAGCTTTCTTT. It encodes CASSGTGGRTEAFF.

This chain links TRBV15 with TRBJ1-1; unclear D gene. CDR1 and CDR2 (germline): LNHNV, YYDKDF (reference sequence). V was trimmed by 3 bases and J by 3 bases, leaving 11 bases between them. The CDR3 loop spans 14 amino acids. The DNA of the CDR3 is TGTGCCACCAGCAGTAGATTTCTGGACACTGAAGCTTTCTTT. This encodes CATSSRFLDTEAFF. Variable domain in full (rest from reference TRBV15 and TRBJ1-1): DAMVIQNPRYQVTQFGKPVTLSCSQTLNHNVMYWYQQKSSQAPKLLFHYYDKDFNNEADTPDNFQSRRPNTSFCFLDIRSPGLGDTAMYLCATSSRFLDTEAFFGQGTRLTVV.

The chain uses TRBV11-2 and TRBJ2-7; unclear D gene. CDR3 size: 12 residues. Germline CDR1 reads SGHAT; CDR2 reads FQNNGV. Trimming left V 1 base short and J 5 bases short, with 6 bases between. The CDR3 DNA is TGTGCCAGCAGCTTAGTTTTGGACGAGCAGTACTTC. It translates to CASSLVLDEQYF. The full variable domain, its missing parts supplied by reference TRBV11-2 and TRBJ2-7, is EAGVAQSPRYKIIEKRQSVAFWCNPISGHATLYWYQQILGQGPKLLIQFQNNGVVDDSQLPKDRFSAERLKGVDSTLKIQPAKLEDSAVYLCASSLVLDEQYFGPGTRLTVT.

The gene calls are TRBV30 and TRBJ2-7; TRBD1 agrees at 9 bases. Germline CDR1 is GTSNPN and CDR2 is SVGIG (reference sequence). CDR3 length equals 14 residues. The V segment lost 2 bases and the J segment 3 bases; nucleotides outside the gene matches: 5. The CDR3 loop reads CAWSLGQGFYEQYF. The CDR3 DNA reads TGTGCCTGGAGTCTGGGACAGGGTTTCTACGAGCAGTACTTC.

This chain joins TRBV19 and TRBJ2-7; D may be TRBD2 (6 bases). Trimming removed 10 bases from V and 7 bases from J, with 23 bases in between. The CDR3 length is 14 residues. Germline lookup yields CDR1 LNHDA and CDR2 SQIVND (reference sequence). The CDR3 sequence is CATTPGTAGGEQYF. DNA of the CDR3: TGTGCCACTACCCCCGGAACCGCCGGGGGAGAGCAGTACTTC.

As to this clone: This sample also contains other DNA sequences that code for the same CDR3. This sequence joins TRBV7-9 and TRBJ2-5, with 9 bases that match TRBD2. Germline loops: CDR1 SEHNR, CDR2 FQNEAQ (reference sequence). Trimming cost V 10 bases and J 2 bases; bases outside gene matches: 5. The CDR3 extends over 13 amino acids. The CDR3 DNA sequence: TGTGCCACCCAAAGCGGGGGGCAAGAGACCCAGTACTTC. It specifies CATQSGGQETQYF.

V is TRBV6-5 and J is TRBJ2-1; 13 nucleotides match TRBD2. Germline CDR1 reads MNHEY; CDR2 reads SVGAGI. After removal of 6 bases from V and 7 bases from J, the junction contained 6 bases not matched to a gene. This CDR3 spans 15 amino acids. The CDR3 DNA sequence: TGTGCCAGCAGAACGACTAGCGGGGGGAATAATGAGCAGTTCTTC. It specifies CASRTTSGGNNEQFF.

This clone was observed a handful of times. The rearrangement joins TRBV27 to TRBJ1-1, with no clear D. The CDR3 spans 13 residues. Trimming stripped 6 bases from V and 4 bases from J, with 12 bases between. CDR1 MNHEY and CDR2 SMNVEV come from the germline V gene (reference sequence). The CDR3 sequence is CASRRNGVTEAFF. The CDR3 bases are TGTGCCAGCAGGAGGAACGGGGTCACTGAAGCTTTCTTT.

This rearrangement joins TRBV7-9 to TRBJ1-1; D gene uncertain. This CDR3 region has 13 residues. Germline V CDR1 and CDR2: SEHNR, FQNEAQ (reference sequence). Trimming pared 5 bases from V and 8 bases from J, leaving 15 bases between. CDR3 sequence (DNA): TGTGCCAGCAGCCCTCAGACACCTAGAGAAGCTTTCTTT. The encoded protein is CASSPQTPREAFF.

The genes are TRBV11-2 and TRBJ2-7, with D maybe TRBD1 (5 bases). Trimming took 3 bases from V and 5 from J, leaving 11 bases between them. CDR1 SGHAT and CDR2 FQNNGV come from the germline V gene. The CDR3 is made up of 13 amino acids. The CDR3 nucleotides are TGTGCCAGCAGCTTGGAACAGGCGGACGAGCAGTACTTC. Translation gives CASSLEQADEQYF.

A single count supports this clone. The rearrangement uses TRBV30 and TRBJ1-1; 10 bases fit TRBD1. This CDR3 contains 15 residues. Germline V CDR1 and CDR2: GTSNPN, SVGIG (reference sequence). V gave up 1 base and J gave up 7 bases; unmatched junction bases: 9. The DNA of the CDR3 is TGTGCCTGGAGTGACGGGACAGGGGACGGACTTGAAGCTTTCTTT. It codes for CAWSDGTGDGLEAFF.

J is TRBJ2-7 and V is TRBV29-1; no reliable D call. Trimming took off 0 bases at V and 0 bases at J, with 9 bases between the two ends. The CDR3 loop spans 14 amino acids. Germline V gives CDR1 SQVTM, CDR2 ANQGSEA. In DNA, the CDR3 is TGCAGCGTTGAAGATAGGACGGACTCCTACGAGCAGTACTTC. It is translated as CSVEDRTDSYEQYF.

This clone came up many times. This chain links TRBV4-1 with TRBJ2-2, with D possibly being TRBD2 (5 bases). The V gene lost 3 bases and the J gene lost 7 bases, with 12 bases spanning the gap. CDR1 and CDR2 (germline): MGHRA, YSYEKL. The CDR3 totals 14 residues. In DNA form, the CDR3 reads TGCGCCAGCAGCCAGGGCCCTGCGGGCGGGGAGCTGTTTTTT. Protein product: CASSQGPAGGELFF.

The CDR3 region is CSVEGTTSGNPYEQYF. In DNA form, the CDR3 reads TGCAGCGTCGAGGGCACGACTAGCGGAAACCCCTACGAGCAGTACTTC. The chain recombines TRBV29-1 with TRBJ2-7; TRBD2 aligns across 9 bases. The trim removed 6 bases at V and 2 bases at J, leaving 14 bases unmatched. Germline V gene sequence: CDR1 SQVTM, CDR2 ANQGSEA. This CDR3 contains 16 residues.

CDR3 region: CASSPGKTEAFF. The CDR3 region has the DNA TGTGCCAGCAGTCCCGGGAAGACAGAAGCTTTCTTT. This chain uses TRBV25-1 with TRBJ1-1; no firm D call. V was trimmed by 5 bases and J by 8 bases, leaving 12 bases between them. Germline CDR1 MGHDK, CDR2 SYGVNS. The CDR3 extends over 12 amino acids.